The 8 T cell receptor beta chains reported below all come from one sample, sequenced in a study of blood T cell repertoires in COVID-19. The method was immunoSEQ multiplex PCR; TCRdb's version includes in-frame clones alone and lacks a portion of them. Of 65,000 to 90,000 clones in the sample, about 88% were seen once. Specimen: peripheral blood. These receptors all come from an elderly man with acute or convalescent COVID-19.

The rearrangement links TRBV7-9 to TRBJ1-1, with a tentative D call TRBD1 (5 bases). V lost 5 bases and J lost 10, with 14 bases in between. Germline V lookup: CDR1 SEHNR, CDR2 FQNEAQ (reference sequence). The CDR3 is made up of 12 amino acids. CDR3 bases: TGTGCCAGCAGCACCCCTTTGGGGCGAGCTTTCTTT. Translating it yields CASSTPLGRAFF.

This rearrangement joins TRBV19 to TRBJ1-1; D ambiguous. The V end was cut by 6 bases, the J end by 0 bases, with 8 bases between. The CDR3 runs to 13 residues. From germline, CDR1 is LNHDA and CDR2 SQIVND (reference sequence). CDR3 DNA: TGTGCCAGTAGCTATACGGTGAACACTGAAGCTTTCTTT. Amino acid sequence: CASSYTVNTEAFF.

The J gene is TRBJ2-3, the V gene TRBV30; 9 bases fit TRBD2. Germline values: CDR1 GTSNPN, CDR2 SVGIG (reference sequence). The V segment lost 4 bases and the J segment 6 bases; nucleotides outside the gene matches: 8. There are 14 residues in the CDR3. The CDR3 DNA sequence: TGTGCCTGGAATGTGGGCGGGGGGGCGGATACGCAGTATTTT. Encoded protein: CAWNVGGGADTQYF.

J is TRBJ1-1 and V is TRBV6-6, with D hard to call. The CDR3 is 12 amino acids. Germline loops: CDR1 MNHNY, CDR2 SVGAGI (reference sequence). Trimming pared 2 bases from V and 8 bases from J, leaving 9 bases between. CDR3: CASSYPPREAFF. CDR3 DNA sequence: TGTGCCAGCAGTTACCCTCCTCGGGAAGCTTTCTTT.

The chain combines TRBV7-2 with TRBJ1-2, with 7 bases lining up with TRBD1. This CDR3 is built from 16 residues. With V trimmed by 1 base and J by 2 bases, 7 bases remained unmatched. Germline CDR1 and CDR2: SGHTA and FQGNSA. The CDR3 coding sequence is TGTGCCAGCAGCTTAGGTCCCCCGGGACAGAACTATGGCTACACCTTC. Its protein is CASSLGPPGQNYGYTF.

The table lists this clone with a few counts. The chain is built from TRBV20-1 and TRBJ2-1; the match to TRBD1 covers 8 bases. The CDR3 is made up of 11 amino acids. J gave up 12 bases and V 5 bases, and 6 bases lay outside the gene matches. CDR1 DFQATT and CDR2 SNEGSKA come from the germline V gene (reference sequence). CDR3 sequence (DNA): TGCAGTGCTCTTGAGGGACAGGCGCAGTTCTTC. It translates to CSALEGQAQFF.

This clone came up a few times. The chain recombines TRBV3-1 (or the pseudogene TRBV3-2) with TRBJ2-5; 8 positions agree with TRBD2. The CDR3 sequence is 15 residues long. CDR1 LGHDT and CDR2 YNNKEL come from the germline V gene (reference sequence). Trimming at V came to 7 bases and at J to 4 bases, leaving 11 bases not matched to a gene. The CDR3 region is CASTNWGSGGETQYF. CDR3 DNA sequence: TGTGCCAGCACCAACTGGGGGAGCGGGGGAGAGACCCAGTACTTC.

The chain couples TRBV5-1 to TRBJ2-7, with TRBD2 matching 9 bases. CDR1 and CDR2 from the germline V gene are SGHRS and YFSETQ. This CDR3 is 12 amino acids long. V gave up 9 bases and J gave up 2 bases; unmatched junction bases: 3. CDR3 nucleotide sequence: TGCGCCAATAGCGGGGGCCCCTACGAGCAGTACTTC. This gives the protein CANSGGPYEQYF.